This TCR beta chain was sequenced during a study of shared clonotypes between healthy human individuals. Approximately 30,000 T cell genomes (approximately 0.2 ug DNA) went into each sorted-subset replicate. The repertoire was sequenced with immunoSEQ multiplex PCR; TCRdb's copy has only in-frame clones and lacks some. The table lists 2,500,000 or so clones, approximately 94% of them singletons, with roughly 0.13% in the top ten. The V segment lost 4 bases and the J segment 6 bases; nucleotides outside the gene matches: 3. This CDR3 has 13 residues. The germline V gene has CDR1 SQVTM and CDR2 ANQGSEA.

The sequenced material came from naive CD4+ T cells sorted from blood. Subset denoted: CD45RA+ positively selected. The receptor was derived from a man aged 18 to 29 in good health. This chain uses TRBV29-1 with TRBJ2-3, with 11 nucleotides matching TRBD1. The CDR3: CSVVGTGGDTQYF. As DNA, the CDR3 is TGCAGCGTTGTAGGGACAGGGGGGGATACGCAGTATTTT.